This T cell receptor beta chain was sequenced for a study of T cells in Graves' hyperthyroidism and ophthalmopathy. The CDR3 regions of TCR beta were amplified from RNA transcripts. The TCR CDR3 first-round RT-PCR relied on the HTBI primer set. TCRdb reprocessed the multiplex PCR reads with MiXCR, giving one entry per CDR3 protein. The repertoire has roughly 700,000 distinct CDR3 sequences, less than 15% of them found once; the top ten carry more than 8.5%. CDR1 SGHVS and CDR2 FQNEAQ come from the germline V gene. V was clipped by 5 bases and J by 5 bases, with 15 bases between them. This CDR3 contains 15 residues.

This sequence joins TRBV7-8 and TRBJ2-2; D gene ambiguous. The sample taken for sequencing was blood. This TCR was recovered from a young woman with Graves' hyperthyroidism. The CDR3 coding sequence is TGTGCCAGCAGCCGAGAGGAGTCCGGAACCGGGGAGCTGTTTTTT. Translation gives CASSREESGTGELFF.